This T cell receptor beta chain was identified in a study of identical twins. Whole-study findings and limits: While abundant cord blood beta clonotypes carried fewer insertions, memory repertoires showed no such pattern.

TCRdb ran MiXCR on the 5' RACE reads and lists one entry per CDR3 protein. The repertoire holds hundreds of thousands of distinct CDR3 sequences, with roughly 6% as singletons. In its sample, this clonotype was seen many times. The antigen is undetermined. The CDR3 length is 14 residues. Trimming stripped 6 bases from V and 2 bases from J, with 11 bases between. The chain joins TRBV12-3 or TRBV12-4 to TRBJ2-1; possible D gene TRBD2, 6 bases. The sequencing sample was made of naive T cells sorted from blood. This sequence originates from a man between 18 and 29 years old in good health. The CDR3 nucleotides read TGTGCCAGCAGGGTAGCGGAGACCTACAATGAGCAGTTCTTC. This sequence encodes CASRVAETYNEQFF.